Listed here are 4 T cell receptor beta chains from one sample, sequenced in a study of regulatory T cells in long-lasting Graves disease. This sample's time point: newly diagnosed GD, antithyroid drugs for less than 3 months. There was RNA extracted from PBMCs, and the TCR library was made from it. The authors built TCR beta libraries using iRepertoire HTBI primers and Arm-PCR of CDR3 regions. TCRdb redid the calling of the multiplex PCR reads with MiXCR, one entry per CDR3 protein. The table has approximately 400,000 distinct CDR3 sequences, approximately 12% seen once. A further study also used this sample, focusing on T cells in Graves' hyperthyroidism and ophthalmopathy.

The source was peripheral blood mononuclear cells (PBMCs), collected at new diagnosis, from a patient treated with antithyroid drugs. All receptors derive from a woman aged 18-29 years with Graves disease.

J is TRBJ2-1 and V is TRBV7-9, with D perhaps matching TRBD2 (5 bases). Trimming stripped 3 bases from V and 0 bases from J, with 15 bases between. CDR3 length: 17 amino acids. The germline gives CDR1 SEHNR, CDR2 FQNEAQ (reference sequence). Written as DNA, the CDR3 is TGTGCCAGCAGCTTTCGGGGTCAGCCCAGCTCCTACAATGAGCAGTTCTTC. Its translation: CASSFRGQPSSYNEQFF. Based on the CDR3 plus reference TRBV7-9 and TRBJ2-1, the full variable domain is DTGVSQNPRHKITKRGQNVTFRCDPISEHNRLYWYRQTLGQGPEFLTYFQNEAQLEKSRLLSDRFSAERPKGSFSTLEIQRTEQGDSAMYLCASSFRGQPSSYNEQFFGPGTRLTVL.

V gene TRBV28 combines with J gene TRBJ2-5, with D unclear. This CDR3 has 13 residues. Germline CDR1 reads MDHEN; CDR2 reads SYDVKM. Trimming shortened V by 3 bases and J by 4 bases, and 9 bases separated the two germline ends. The CDR3 region has the DNA TGTGCCAGCAGTTTTAGGGTAGGAGAGACCCAGTACTTC. This codes for CASSFRVGETQYF.

V is TRBV20-1 and J is TRBJ1-1; the D is unclear. CDR1 is DFQATT and CDR2 is SNEGSKA in the germline V gene (reference sequence). This CDR3 comprises 12 residues. The CDR3 reads CSGVWAGAEAFF. The CDR3 DNA follows: TGCAGCGGCGTTTGGGCGGGCGCTGAAGCTTTCTTT.

This clonotype was seen more than once but under ten times. The rearrangement joins TRBV6-2 or TRBV6-3 to TRBJ1-2, with TRBD1 matching over 7 bases. Per germline, CDR1 MNHEY and CDR2 SVGEGT. The CDR3 is made up of 14 amino acids. Losses at the gene ends were 7 bases for V and 2 bases for J; bases not matched to a gene: 7. This CDR3 reads CASTSGQTNYGYTF. For the CDR3, the DNA is TGTGCCAGCACCTCGGGACAGACAAACTATGGCTACACCTTC.